One T cell receptor beta chain is described in this entry. This clone's antigen is unknown. No qualities accompany the bases; no much larger clone lies one base away. At the junction V is shortened by 3 bases and J by 1 base, with 15 bases in between. The CDR3 measures 16 amino acids from cysteine to phenylalanine. The only DNA kept is the CDR3, 48 bases in frame from the first base. The germline V gene sets CDR1 to MDHEN and CDR2 to SYDVKM. These data come from a study of control samples from healthy donors and cancer patients (dated by TCRdb to about 2020). The protocol used for the library was the immunoSEQ multiplex PCR assay. What TCRdb holds here is the immuneACCESS table cut down to in-frame rearrangements. Part of the clones is not present; checked against another copy, under half of the missing clones reflect an unresolved V gene, and the others are unexplained. Across this sample there are 400,000 to 450,000 clones, with around 90% seen only once. The ten largest account for approximately 6.3% of the sample.

Input material: PBMCs. This TCR derives from a man aged 40-49 years with head and neck cancer. The V and J segments used are TRBV28 and TRBJ1-1, and possibly TRBD1, on 6 matching bases. The CDR3 region has the sequence CASSFPTGSPNTEAFF. The sequence in DNA is TGTGCCAGCAGTTTCCCTACAGGGAGCCCGAACACTGAAGCTTTCTTT. The variable domain in full, with residues beyond the CDR3 obtained from the reference TRBV28 and TRBJ1-1 genes, is DVKVTQSSRYLVKRTGEKVFLECVQDMDHENMFWYRQDPGLGLRLIYFSYDVKMKEKGDIPEGYSVSREKKERFSLILESASTNQTSMYLCASSFPTGSPNTEAFFGQGTRLTVV.